The 8 T cell receptor beta chains presented below share a single source sample, sequenced in a study of T cells in women clearing cervical HPV infection. The method was immunoSEQ multiplex PCR; TCRdb's version includes in-frame clones alone and lacks a portion of them. The ten most abundant clones cover approximately 8.1% of a sample with about 28,000 clones. Sequenced: blood buffy coat. The origin of the receptors is a woman aged 18 to 75 with a cervical HPV16 infection that either progressed to CIN3+ or cleared (not recorded which).

Of note for this clone: The CDR3 end is not reached by the read, which stops 3 residues before it; the germline J gene fills it in. This chain links TRBV11-3 with TRBJ2-7, with TRBD1 matching over 7 bases. There are 14 residues in the CDR3. The V gene end was trimmed by 5 bases and the J gene end by 0 bases; junction bases not matched to a gene: 4. Germline lookup yields CDR1 SGHNT and CDR2 YENEEA. Incomplete CDR3 DNA: TGTGCCAGCAGCCGACAGGGAAGCTCCTACGAG. Translated, it gives CASSRQGSSYE. The full CDR3 protein reads CASSRQGSSYEQYF.

With regard to this clone: The CDR3 is cut off 3 residues early in the read; its end comes from the germline J gene. The chain links TRBV19 to TRBJ1-2; possibly TRBD1 for D (5 bases). Germline lookup yields CDR1 LNHDA and CDR2 SQIVND (reference sequence). This CDR3 has 14 residues. CDR3 bases read: TGTGCCAGTAGCCAACATGACAGAAACTACGAC. Amino acid sequence: CASSQHDRNYD. The entire CDR3 protein is CASSQHDRNYDYTF.

Remarks on this clone: The read terminates 3 residues ahead of where the CDR3 ends, so the germline J gene completes it. V gene TRBV5-4 combines with J gene TRBJ1-5; 7 bases align to TRBD1. This CDR3 contains 14 residues. J was trimmed by 4 bases and V by 2 bases; bases with no gene match: 3. Germline assignment: CDR1 SGHNT and CDR2 YYREEE (reference sequence). Partial CDR3 DNA: TGTGCCAGCAGCTTACAGGGGTGGAATCAGCCC. This gives the protein CASSLQGWNQP. The full CDR3 protein reads CASSLQGWNQPQHF.

Regarding this clone: The read stops 3 residues short of the end of the CDR3; the missing end is completed from the germline J gene. The V gene is TRBV5-1, the J gene TRBJ2-1, with D possibly matching TRBD2 (5 bases). There are 14 residues in the CDR3. Per the germline V gene, CDR1 is SGHRS and CDR2 is YFSETQ. V was clipped by 2 bases and J by 6 bases, with 12 bases between them. The sequenced CDR3 bases are TGCGCCAGCAGCTTAGGAGACCTAGCCAATGAG. Amino acid sequence: CASSLGDLANE. The CDR3, in full, reads CASSLGDLANEQFF.

Regarding this clone: The CDR3 end is not reached by the read, which stops 3 residues before it; the germline J gene fills it in. The gene calls are TRBV2 and TRBJ2-1; TRBD2 matches at 9 bases. V trimming: 6 bases; J trimming: 7 bases; junction bases outside the gene matches: 16. In germline, CDR1 is SNHLY, CDR2 FYNNEI. The CDR3 contains 17 residues. Incomplete CDR3 DNA: TGTGCCAGCAGAGCTACTGGCGGTAGCGGGAGAAGTAATGAG. Translated, it gives CASRATGGSGRSNE. The complete CDR3 sequence is CASRATGGSGRSNEQFF.

A word on this clone: Read sequence stops 3 residues before the CDR3 end, and the germline J gene provides the missing end. V gene TRBV13 combines with J gene TRBJ2-5; 12 bases agree with TRBD2. Germline CDR1 is PRHDT and CDR2 is FYEKMQ (reference sequence). The CDR3 is made up of 17 amino acids. V dropped 4 bases and J dropped 2; count of bases not matched to a gene: 8. CDR3 amino acids: CASSYTGLAGTQETQYF. Partial CDR3 DNA: TGTGCCAGCAGCTACACCGGACTAGCGGGGACACAAGAGACC.

About this clone: The CDR3 end falls 3 residues outside the read, so it is completed with the germline J gene. The V gene is TRBV7-9, the J gene TRBJ1-2, with 8 positions matching TRBD1. In germline, CDR1 is SEHNR, CDR2 FQNEAQ (reference sequence). The J segment lost 6 bases and the V segment lost 1 base, leaving 1 base of the junction unmatched. CDR3 length: 13 residues. Incomplete CDR3 DNA: TGTGCCAGCAGCTTAGGGACAGGGCATGGC. This gives the protein CASSLGTGHG. The whole CDR3 sequence is CASSLGTGHGYTF.

As regards this clone: The sequenced fragment ends 3 residues before the CDR3 boundary, so the rest is inferred from the germline J gene. The chain carries TRBV2 and TRBJ2-2; 8 bases map to TRBD1. Germline CDR1 is SNHLY and CDR2 is FYNNEI. The CDR3 is 14 amino acids. Incomplete CDR3 DNA: TGTGCCAGCAGGGACAGGGCTGGGGCCAACGTG. Its translation is CASRDRAGANV. The full CDR3 reads CASRDRAGANVLFF. The full variable domain, completed using reference TRBV2 and TRBJ2-2, is EPEVTQTPSHQVTQMGQEVILRCVPISNHLYFYWYRQILGQKVEFLVSFYNNEISEKSEIFDDQFSVERPDGSNFTLKIRSTKLEDSAMYFCASRDRAGANVLFFGEGSRLTVL.